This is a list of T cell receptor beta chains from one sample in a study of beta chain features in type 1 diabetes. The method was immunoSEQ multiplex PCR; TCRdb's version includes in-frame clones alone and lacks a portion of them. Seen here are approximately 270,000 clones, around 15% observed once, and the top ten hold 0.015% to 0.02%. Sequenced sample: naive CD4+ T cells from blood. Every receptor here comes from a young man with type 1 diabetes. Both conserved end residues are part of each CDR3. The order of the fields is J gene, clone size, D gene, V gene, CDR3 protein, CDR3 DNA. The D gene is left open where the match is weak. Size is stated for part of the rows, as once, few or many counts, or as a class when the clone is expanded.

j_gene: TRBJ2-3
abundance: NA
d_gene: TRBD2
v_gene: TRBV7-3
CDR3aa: CASSSGLAGRGDTQYF
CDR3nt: TGTGCCAGCAGCTCCGGACTAGCGGGAAGGGGAGATACGCAGTATTTT

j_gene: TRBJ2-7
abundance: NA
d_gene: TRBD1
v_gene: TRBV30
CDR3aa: CAWAGTGPYEQYF
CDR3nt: TGTGCCTGGGCCGGGACAGGGCCCTACGAGCAGTACTTC

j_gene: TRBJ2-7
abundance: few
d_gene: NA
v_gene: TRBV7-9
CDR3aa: CASSLVPREEQYF
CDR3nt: TGTGCCAGCAGCTTAGTCCCCCGGGAGGAGCAGTACTTC

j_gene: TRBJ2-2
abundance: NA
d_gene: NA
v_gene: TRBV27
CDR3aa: CASSRSPNTGELFF
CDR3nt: TGTGCCAGCAGTCGAAGCCCGAACACCGGGGAGCTGTTTTTT

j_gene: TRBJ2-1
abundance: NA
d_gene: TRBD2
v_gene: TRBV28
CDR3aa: CASSFLAGTNEQFF
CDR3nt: TGTGCCAGCAGTTTCCTAGCGGGAACCAATGAGCAGTTCTTC

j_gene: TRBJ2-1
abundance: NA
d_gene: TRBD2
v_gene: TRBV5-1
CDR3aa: CASSLEGTSAYNEQFF
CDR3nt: TGCGCCAGCAGCTTGGAGGGGACTAGCGCCTACAATGAGCAGTTCTTC

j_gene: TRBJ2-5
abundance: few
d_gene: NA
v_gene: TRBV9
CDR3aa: CASSPSMRGETQYF
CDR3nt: TGTGCCAGCAGCCCCTCCATGAGAGGAGAGACCCAGTACTTC

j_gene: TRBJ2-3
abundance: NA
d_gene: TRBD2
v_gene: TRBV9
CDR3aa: CASSVGTSGYSDTQYF
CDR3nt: TGTGCCAGCAGCGTAGGAACTAGCGGCTACTCCGATACGCAGTATTTT

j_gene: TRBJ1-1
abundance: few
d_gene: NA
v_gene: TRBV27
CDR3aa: CASSHPGTEAFF
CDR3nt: TGTGCCAGCAGCCACCCGGGTACTGAAGCTTTCTTT

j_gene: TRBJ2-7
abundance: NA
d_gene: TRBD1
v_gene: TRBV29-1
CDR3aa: CSVARDSSYEQYF
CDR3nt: TGCAGCGTTGCCCGGGACAGTTCCTACGAGCAGTACTTC

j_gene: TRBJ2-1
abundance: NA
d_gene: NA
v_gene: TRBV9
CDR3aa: CASSVAGDYNEQFF
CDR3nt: TGTGCCAGCAGCGTAGCCGGAGACTACAATGAGCAGTTCTTC

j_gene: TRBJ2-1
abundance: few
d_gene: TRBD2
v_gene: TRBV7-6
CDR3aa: CASSSRLAGGNEQFF
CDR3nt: TGTGCCAGCAGCTCTAGACTAGCGGGAGGAAATGAGCAGTTCTTC

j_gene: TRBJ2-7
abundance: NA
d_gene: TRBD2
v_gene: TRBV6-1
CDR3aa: CASSNQASGHEQYF
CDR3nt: TGTGCCAGCAGTAATCAAGCTAGCGGCCACGAGCAGTACTTC

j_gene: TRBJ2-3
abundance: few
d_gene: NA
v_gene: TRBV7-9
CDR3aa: CASRSSGGSTDTQYF
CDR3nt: TGTGCCAGCAGATCGTCGGGCGGGAGCACAGATACGCAGTATTTT

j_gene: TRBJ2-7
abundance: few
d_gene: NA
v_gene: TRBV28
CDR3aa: CASSSLRLYEQYF
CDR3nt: TGTGCCAGCAGTTCCCTCAGACTCTACGAGCAGTACTTC

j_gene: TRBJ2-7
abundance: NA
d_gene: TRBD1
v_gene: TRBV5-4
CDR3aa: CASSTQQGFHEQYF
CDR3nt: TGTGCCAGCAGCACCCAACAGGGGTTCCACGAGCAGTACTTC

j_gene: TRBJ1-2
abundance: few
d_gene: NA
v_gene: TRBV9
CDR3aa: CASSPSGTKNGYTF
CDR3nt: TGTGCCAGCAGCCCGTCCGGGACTAAAAATGGCTACACCTTC

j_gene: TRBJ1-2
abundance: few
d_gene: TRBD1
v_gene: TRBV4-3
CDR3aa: CASSQTTGGYGYTF
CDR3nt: TGCGCCAGCAGCCAAACGACAGGGGGCTATGGCTACACCTTC

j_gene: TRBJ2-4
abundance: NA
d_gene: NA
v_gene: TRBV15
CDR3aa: CATSRPQGELAKNIQYF
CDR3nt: TGTGCCACCAGCAGACCACAGGGAGAATTGGCCAAAAACATTCAGTACTTC

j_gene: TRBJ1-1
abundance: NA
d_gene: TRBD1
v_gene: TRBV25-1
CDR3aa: CASRDDRVGGTEAFF
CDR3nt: TGTGCCAGCAGGGATGACAGGGTTGGCGGCACTGAAGCTTTCTTT

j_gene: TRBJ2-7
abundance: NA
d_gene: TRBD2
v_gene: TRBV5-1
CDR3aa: CASKDGRTNSYEQYF
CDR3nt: TGCGCCAGCAAAGACGGGAGGACCAACTCCTACGAGCAGTACTTC

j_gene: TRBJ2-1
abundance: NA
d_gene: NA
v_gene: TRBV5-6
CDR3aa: CASSPPGGLYNEQFF
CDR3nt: TGTGCCAGCAGTCCCCCGGGTGGCTTATACAATGAGCAGTTCTTC